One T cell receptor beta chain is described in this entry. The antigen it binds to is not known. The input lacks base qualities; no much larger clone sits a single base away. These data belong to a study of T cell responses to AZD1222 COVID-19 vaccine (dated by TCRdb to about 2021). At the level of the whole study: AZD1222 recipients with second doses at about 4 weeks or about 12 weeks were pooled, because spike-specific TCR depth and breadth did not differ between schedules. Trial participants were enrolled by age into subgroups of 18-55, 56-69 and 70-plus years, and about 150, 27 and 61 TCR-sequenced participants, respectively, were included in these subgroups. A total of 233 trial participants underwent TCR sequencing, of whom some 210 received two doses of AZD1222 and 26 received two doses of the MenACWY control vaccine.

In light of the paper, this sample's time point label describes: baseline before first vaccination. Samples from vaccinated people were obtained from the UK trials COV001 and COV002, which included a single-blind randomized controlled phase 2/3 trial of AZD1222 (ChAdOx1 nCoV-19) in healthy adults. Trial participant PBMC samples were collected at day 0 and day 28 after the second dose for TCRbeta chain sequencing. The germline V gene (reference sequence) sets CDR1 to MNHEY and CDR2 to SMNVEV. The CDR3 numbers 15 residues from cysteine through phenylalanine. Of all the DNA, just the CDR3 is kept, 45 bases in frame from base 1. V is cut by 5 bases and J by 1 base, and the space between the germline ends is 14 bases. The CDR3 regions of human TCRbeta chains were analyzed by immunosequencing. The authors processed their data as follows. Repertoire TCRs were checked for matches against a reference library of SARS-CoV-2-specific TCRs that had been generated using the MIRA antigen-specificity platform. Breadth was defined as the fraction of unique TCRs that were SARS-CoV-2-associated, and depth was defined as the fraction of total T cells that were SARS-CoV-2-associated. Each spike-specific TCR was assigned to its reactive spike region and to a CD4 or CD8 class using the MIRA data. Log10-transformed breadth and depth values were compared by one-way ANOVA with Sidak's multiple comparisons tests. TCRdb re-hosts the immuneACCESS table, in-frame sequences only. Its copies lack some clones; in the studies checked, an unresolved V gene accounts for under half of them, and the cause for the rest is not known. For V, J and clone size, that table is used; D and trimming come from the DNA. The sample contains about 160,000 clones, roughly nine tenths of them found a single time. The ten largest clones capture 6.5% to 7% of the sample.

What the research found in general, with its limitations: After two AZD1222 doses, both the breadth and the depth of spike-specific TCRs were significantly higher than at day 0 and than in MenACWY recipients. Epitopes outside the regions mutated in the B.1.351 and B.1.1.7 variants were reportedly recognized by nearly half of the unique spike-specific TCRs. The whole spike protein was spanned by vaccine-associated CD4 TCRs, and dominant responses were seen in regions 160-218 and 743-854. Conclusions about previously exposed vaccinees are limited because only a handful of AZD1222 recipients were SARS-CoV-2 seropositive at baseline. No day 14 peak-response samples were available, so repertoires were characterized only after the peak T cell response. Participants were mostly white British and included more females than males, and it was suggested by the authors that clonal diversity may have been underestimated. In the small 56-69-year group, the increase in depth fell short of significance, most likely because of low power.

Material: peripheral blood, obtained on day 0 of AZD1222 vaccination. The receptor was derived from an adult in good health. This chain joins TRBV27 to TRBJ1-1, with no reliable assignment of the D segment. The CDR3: CASSAGGPRNTEAFF. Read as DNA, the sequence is TGTGCCAGCAGTGCCGGCGGACCGAGGAACACTGAAGCTTTCTTT.